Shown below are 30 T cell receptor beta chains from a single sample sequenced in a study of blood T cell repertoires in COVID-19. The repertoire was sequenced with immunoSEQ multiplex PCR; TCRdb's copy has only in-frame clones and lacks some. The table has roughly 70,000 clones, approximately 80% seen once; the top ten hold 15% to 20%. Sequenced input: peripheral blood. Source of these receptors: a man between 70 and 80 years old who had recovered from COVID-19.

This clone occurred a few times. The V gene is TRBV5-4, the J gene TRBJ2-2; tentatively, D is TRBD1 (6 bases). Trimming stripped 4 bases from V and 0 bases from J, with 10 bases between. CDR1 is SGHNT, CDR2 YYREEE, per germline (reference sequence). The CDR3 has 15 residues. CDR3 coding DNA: TGTGCCAGCAGCCCGGACAGCGCGAACACCGGGGAGCTGTTTTTT. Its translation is CASSPDSANTGELFF.

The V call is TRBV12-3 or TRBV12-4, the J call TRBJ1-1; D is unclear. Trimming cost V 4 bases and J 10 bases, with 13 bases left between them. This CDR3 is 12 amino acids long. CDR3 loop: CASSSSSRVAFF. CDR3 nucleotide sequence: TGTGCCAGCAGTTCCTCGTCGCGGGTAGCTTTCTTT.

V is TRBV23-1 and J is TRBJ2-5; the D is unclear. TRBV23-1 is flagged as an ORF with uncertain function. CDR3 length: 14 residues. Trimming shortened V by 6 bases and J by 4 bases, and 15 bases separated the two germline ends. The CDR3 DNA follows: TGCGCCAGCAGCTTGGGCCATGCGAGAGAGACCCAGTACTTC. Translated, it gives CASSLGHARETQYF.

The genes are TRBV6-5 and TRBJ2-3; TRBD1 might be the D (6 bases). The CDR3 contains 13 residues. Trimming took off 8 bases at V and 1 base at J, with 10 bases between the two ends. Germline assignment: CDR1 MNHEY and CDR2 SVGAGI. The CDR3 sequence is CASGGRGTDTQYF. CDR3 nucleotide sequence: TGTGCCAGCGGGGGCAGGGGCACAGATACGCAGTATTTT.

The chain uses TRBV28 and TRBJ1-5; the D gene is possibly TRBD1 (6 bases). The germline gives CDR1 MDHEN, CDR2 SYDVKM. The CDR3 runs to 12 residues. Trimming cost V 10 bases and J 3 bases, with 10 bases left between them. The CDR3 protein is CATRQVNQPQHF. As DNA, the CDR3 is TGTGCCACCAGACAGGTCAATCAGCCCCAGCATTTT.

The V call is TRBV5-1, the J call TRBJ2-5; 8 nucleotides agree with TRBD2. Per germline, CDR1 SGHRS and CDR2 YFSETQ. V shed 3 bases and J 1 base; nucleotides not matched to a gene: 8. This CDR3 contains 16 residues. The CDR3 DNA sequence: TGCGCCAGCAGCTCGGACGGGGGGGCAGGCCAAGAGACCCAGTACTTC. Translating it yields CASSSDGGAGQETQYF.

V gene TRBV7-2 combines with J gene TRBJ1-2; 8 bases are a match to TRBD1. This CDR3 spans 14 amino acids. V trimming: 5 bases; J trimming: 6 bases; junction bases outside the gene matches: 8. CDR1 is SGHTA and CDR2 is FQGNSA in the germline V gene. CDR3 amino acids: CASSLNRGSDGYTF. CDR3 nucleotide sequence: TGTGCCAGCAGCCTAAACAGGGGGTCAGATGGCTACACCTTC.

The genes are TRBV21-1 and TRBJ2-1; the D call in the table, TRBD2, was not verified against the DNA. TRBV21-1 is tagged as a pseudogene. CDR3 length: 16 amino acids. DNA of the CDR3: TGTGCCAGCAGCAAAGCCCATGGGGGAGGTTTCCATGAGCAGTTCTTC. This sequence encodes CASSKAHGGGFHEQFF.

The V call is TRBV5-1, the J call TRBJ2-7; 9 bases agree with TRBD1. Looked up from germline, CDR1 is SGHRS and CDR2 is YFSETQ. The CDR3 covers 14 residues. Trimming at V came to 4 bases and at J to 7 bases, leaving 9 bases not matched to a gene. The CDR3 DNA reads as TGCGCCAGCAGCGGTTCCGGGACAGGGTGGGAGCAGTACTTC. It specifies CASSGSGTGWEQYF.

The CDR3 reads CASSEYTKGDNEQFF. DNA for the CDR3: TGTGCCAGCAGTGAATATACAAAAGGGGACAATGAGCAGTTCTTC. The chain combines TRBV25-1 with TRBJ2-1, with TRBD1 as a possible D gene (5 bases). Germline V gene sequence: CDR1 MGHDK, CDR2 SYGVNS. This CDR3 contains 15 residues. Trimming cost V 0 bases and J 5 bases, with 11 bases left between them.

The CDR3 sequence: CSVTSGSPTDTQYF. The CDR3 region has the DNA TGCAGCGTAACTAGCGGGAGTCCCACAGATACGCAGTATTTT. The J gene is TRBJ2-3, the V gene TRBV29-1; 11 bases are a match to TRBD2. Germline CDR1 is SQVTM and CDR2 is ANQGSEA. V was pared by 6 bases and J by 2 bases, with 4 bases of the junction left unmatched. The CDR3 sequence is 14 residues long.

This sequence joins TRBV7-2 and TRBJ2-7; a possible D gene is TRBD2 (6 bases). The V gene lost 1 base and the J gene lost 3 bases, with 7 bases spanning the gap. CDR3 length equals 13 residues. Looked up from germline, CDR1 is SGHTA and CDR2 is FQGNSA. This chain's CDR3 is CASSLGLDYEQYF. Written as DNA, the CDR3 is TGTGCCAGCAGCTTAGGACTAGACTACGAGCAGTACTTC.

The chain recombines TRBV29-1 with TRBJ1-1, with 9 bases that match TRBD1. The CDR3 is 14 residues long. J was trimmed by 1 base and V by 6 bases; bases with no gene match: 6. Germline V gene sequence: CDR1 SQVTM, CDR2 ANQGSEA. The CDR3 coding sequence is TGCAGCGTATCCCTACAGGGGGCGAACACTGAAGCTTTCTTT. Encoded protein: CSVSLQGANTEAFF.

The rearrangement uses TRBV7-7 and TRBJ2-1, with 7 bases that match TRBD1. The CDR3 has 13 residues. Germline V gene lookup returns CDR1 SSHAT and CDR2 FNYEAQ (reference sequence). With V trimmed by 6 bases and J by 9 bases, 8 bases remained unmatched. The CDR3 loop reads CASSPQGPTEQFF. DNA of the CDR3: TGTGCCAGCAGTCCACAGGGGCCCACTGAGCAGTTCTTC.

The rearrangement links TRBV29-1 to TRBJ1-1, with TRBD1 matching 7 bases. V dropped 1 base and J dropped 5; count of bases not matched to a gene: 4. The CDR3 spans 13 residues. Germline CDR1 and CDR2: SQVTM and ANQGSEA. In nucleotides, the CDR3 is TGCAGCGTTGAAGCAGGGGGTTGGACTGAAGCTTTCTTT. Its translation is CSVEAGGWTEAFF.

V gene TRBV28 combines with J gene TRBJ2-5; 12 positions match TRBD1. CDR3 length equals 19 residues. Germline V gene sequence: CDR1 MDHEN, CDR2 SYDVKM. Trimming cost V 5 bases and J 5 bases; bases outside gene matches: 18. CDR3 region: CASSTPGTGGAGVAETQYF. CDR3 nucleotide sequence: TGTGCCAGCAGTACCCCCGGGACAGGGGGCGCTGGGGTTGCGGAGACCCAGTACTTC.

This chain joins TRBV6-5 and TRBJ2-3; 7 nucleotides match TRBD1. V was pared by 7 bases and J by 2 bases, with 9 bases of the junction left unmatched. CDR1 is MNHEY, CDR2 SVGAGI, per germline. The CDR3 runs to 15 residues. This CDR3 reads CASTTTGNPTDTQYF. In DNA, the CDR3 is TGTGCCAGCACCACGACAGGGAATCCCACAGATACGCAGTATTTT.

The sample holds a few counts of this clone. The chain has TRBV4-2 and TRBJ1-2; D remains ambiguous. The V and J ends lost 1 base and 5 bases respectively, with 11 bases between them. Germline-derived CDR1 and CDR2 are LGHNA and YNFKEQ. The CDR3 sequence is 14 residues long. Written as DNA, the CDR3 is TGTGCCAGCAGCCAAGGTGGGCAGAGATATGGCTACACCTTC. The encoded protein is CASSQGGQRYGYTF.

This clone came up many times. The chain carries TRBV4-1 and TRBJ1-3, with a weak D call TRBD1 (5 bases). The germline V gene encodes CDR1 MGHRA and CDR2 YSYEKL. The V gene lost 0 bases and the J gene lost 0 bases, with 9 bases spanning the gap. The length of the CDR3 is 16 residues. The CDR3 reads CASSQEGLLSGNTIYF. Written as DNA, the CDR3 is TGCGCCAGCAGCCAAGAGGGGCTGCTCTCTGGAAACACCATATATTTT.

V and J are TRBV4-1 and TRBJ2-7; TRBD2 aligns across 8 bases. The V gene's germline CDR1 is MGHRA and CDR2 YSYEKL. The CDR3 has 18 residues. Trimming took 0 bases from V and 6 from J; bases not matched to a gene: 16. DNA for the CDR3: TGCGCCAGCAGCCAAGATATATCCGGGACTAGTGTTCGTAGCGAGCAGTACTTC. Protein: CASSQDISGTSVRSEQYF.

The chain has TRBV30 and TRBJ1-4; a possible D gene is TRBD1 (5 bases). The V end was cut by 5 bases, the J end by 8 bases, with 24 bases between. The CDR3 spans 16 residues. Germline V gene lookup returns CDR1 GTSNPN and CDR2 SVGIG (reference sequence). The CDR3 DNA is TGTGCCTGGGCCCCGCATCAGGGCCTGGGGGGGGAAAAACTGTTTTTT. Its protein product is CAWAPHQGLGGEKLFF.

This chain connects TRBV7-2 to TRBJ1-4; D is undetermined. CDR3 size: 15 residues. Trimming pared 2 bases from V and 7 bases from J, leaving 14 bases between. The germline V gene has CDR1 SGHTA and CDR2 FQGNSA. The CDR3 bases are TGTGCCAGCAGCTTAATTCTGGCCTCGGGTGAAAAACTGTTTTTT. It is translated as CASSLILASGEKLFF.

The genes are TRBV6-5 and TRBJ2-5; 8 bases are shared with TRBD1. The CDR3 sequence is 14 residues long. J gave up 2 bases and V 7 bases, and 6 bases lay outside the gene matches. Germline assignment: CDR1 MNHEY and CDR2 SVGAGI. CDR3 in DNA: TGTGCCAGCATTTTACAGGGGGTTCAAGAGACCCAGTACTTC. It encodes CASILQGVQETQYF.

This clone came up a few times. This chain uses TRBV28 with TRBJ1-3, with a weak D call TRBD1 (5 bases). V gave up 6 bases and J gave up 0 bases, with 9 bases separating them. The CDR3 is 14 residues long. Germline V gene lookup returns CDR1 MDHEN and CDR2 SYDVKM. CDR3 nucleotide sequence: TGTGCCAGCAGCCTGACAGCCTCTGGAAACACCATATATTTT. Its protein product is CASSLTASGNTIYF.

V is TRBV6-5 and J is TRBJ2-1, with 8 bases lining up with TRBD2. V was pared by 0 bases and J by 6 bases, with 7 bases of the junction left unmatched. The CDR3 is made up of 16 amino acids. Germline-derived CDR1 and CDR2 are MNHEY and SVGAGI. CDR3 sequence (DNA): TGTGCCAGCAGTTACTCCGGGACTAGTTGGTCCAATGAGCAGTTCTTC. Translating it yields CASSYSGTSWSNEQFF.

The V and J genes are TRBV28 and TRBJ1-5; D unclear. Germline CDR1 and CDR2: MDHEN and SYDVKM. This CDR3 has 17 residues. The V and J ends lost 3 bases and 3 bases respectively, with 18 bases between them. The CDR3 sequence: CASSFPGSHLINQPQHF. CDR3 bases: TGTGCCAGCAGTTTTCCGGGATCTCACCTGATCAATCAGCCCCAGCATTTT.

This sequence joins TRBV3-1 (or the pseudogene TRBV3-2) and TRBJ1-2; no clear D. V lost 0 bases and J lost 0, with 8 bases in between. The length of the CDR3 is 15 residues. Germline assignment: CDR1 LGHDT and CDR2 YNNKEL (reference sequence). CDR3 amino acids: CASSQDARANYGYTF. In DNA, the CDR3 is TGTGCCAGCAGCCAAGACGCAAGAGCTAACTATGGCTACACCTTC.

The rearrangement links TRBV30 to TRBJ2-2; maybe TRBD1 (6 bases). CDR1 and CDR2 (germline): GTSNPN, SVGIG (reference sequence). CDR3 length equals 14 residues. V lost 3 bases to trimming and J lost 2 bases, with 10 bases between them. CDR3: CAWRKQGNTGELFF. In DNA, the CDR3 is TGTGCCTGGAGGAAACAGGGTAACACCGGGGAGCTGTTTTTT. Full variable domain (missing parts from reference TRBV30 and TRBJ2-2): SQTIHQWPATLVQPVGSPLSLECTVEGTSNPNLYWYRQAAGRGLQLLFYSVGIGQISSEVPQNLSASRPQDRQFILSSKKLLLSDSGFYLCAWRKQGNTGELFFGEGSRLTVL.

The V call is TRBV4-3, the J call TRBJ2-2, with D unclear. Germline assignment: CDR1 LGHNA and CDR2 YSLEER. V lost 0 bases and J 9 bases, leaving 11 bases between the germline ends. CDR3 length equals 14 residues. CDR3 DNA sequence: TGCGCCAGCAGCCAAGATGGTAACTCGCGGGAGCTGTTTTTT. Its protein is CASSQDGNSRELFF.

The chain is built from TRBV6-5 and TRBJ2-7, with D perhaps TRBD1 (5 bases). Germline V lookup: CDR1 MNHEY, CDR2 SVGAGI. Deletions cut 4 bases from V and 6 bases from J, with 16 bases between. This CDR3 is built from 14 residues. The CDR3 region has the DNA TGTGCCAGCAGTTTGGTGCAGGGTGCATCCGAGCAGTACTTC. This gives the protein CASSLVQGASEQYF.